One and the same sample provided the 21 T cell receptor beta chains below, sequenced in a study of cytomegalovirus exposure and HLA in healthy donors. PCR primers comprised 60 Vbeta and 13 Jbeta primers. Only in-frame clones appear in the TCRdb table, and some are missing; sequencing was by immunoSEQ multiplex PCR. The table has tens of thousands of clones, 80% seen once. The material sequenced was PBMCs. These receptors originate from a male donor in good health and CMV-seronegative.

The chain recombines TRBV6-5 with TRBJ1-2, with D maybe TRBD1 (6 bases). V shed 5 bases and J shed 2 bases, with 9 bases lying between them. CDR1 and CDR2 from the germline V gene are MNHEY and SVGAGI. The CDR3 runs to 13 residues. CDR3 nucleotides: TGTGCCAGCAGTAGGACAGTAAACTATGGCTACACCTTC. Protein product: CASSRTVNYGYTF.

This chain links TRBV27 with TRBJ2-2; 10 bases are shared with TRBD2. CDR1 and CDR2 from the germline V gene are MNHEY and SMNVEV (reference sequence). This CDR3 has 16 residues. V lost 6 bases, J lost 1 base, and 5 bases stayed unmatched. The CDR3 spells CASRILAGENTGELFF. DNA of the CDR3: TGTGCCAGCAGGATTCTAGCGGGGGAGAACACCGGGGAGCTGTTTTTT.

The rearrangement uses TRBV7-2 and TRBJ2-1; D perhaps matches TRBD2 (6 bases). CDR1 SGHTA and CDR2 FQGNSA come from the germline V gene. The CDR3 contains 15 residues. Trimming took off 2 bases at V and 6 bases at J, with 14 bases between the two ends. This chain's CDR3 is CASSLPLAPSNEQFF. The CDR3 bases are TGTGCCAGCAGCTTACCACTAGCCCCCTCCAATGAGCAGTTCTTC. The full variable domain, its missing parts supplied by reference TRBV7-2 and TRBJ2-1, is GAGVSQSPSNKVTEKGKDVELRCDPISGHTALYWYRQSLGQGLEFLIYFQGNSAPDKSGLPSDRFSAERTGGSVSTLTIQRTQQEDSAVYLCASSLPLAPSNEQFFGPGTRLTVL.

The V call is TRBV28, the J call TRBJ1-2; unclear D gene. This CDR3 spans 13 amino acids. Germline CDR1 reads MDHEN; CDR2 reads SYDVKM. V shed 1 base and J shed 5 bases, with 8 bases lying between them. The CDR3: CASSLFIGYGYTF. The CDR3 bases are TGTGCCAGCAGTTTATTCATCGGGTATGGCTACACCTTC.

This chain links TRBV7-2 with TRBJ1-3, with 9 bases identical to TRBD1. The V gene's germline CDR1 is SGHTA and CDR2 FQGNSA. The CDR3 runs 15 residues. The V and J ends lost 3 bases and 2 bases, in that order; junction bases with no gene match: 2. The CDR3 nucleotides read TGTGCCAGCAGCTTGGGGACAGGGACTGGAAACACCATATATTTT. Protein: CASSLGTGTGNTIYF.

V gene TRBV10-3 combines with J gene TRBJ1-2; 8 bases agree with TRBD1. The V gene end was trimmed by 4 bases and the J gene end by 4 bases; junction bases not matched to a gene: 8. Germline V lookup: CDR1 ENHRY, CDR2 SYGVKD. The length of the CDR3 is 15 residues. CDR3: CAISAQGALGYGYTF. CDR3 DNA: TGTGCCATCAGTGCCCAGGGGGCTCTCGGCTATGGCTACACCTTC.

The rearrangement links TRBV11-2 to TRBJ2-1, with 8 bases identical to TRBD1. The CDR3 spans 16 residues. Germline V gene sequence: CDR1 SGHAT, CDR2 FQNNGV. V lost 5 bases to trimming and J lost 4 bases; unmatched junction nucleotides: 10. DNA for the CDR3: TGTGCCAGCAGCCCGGGGTGGGGGGACAGGTACAATGAGCAGTTCTTC. Amino acids: CASSPGWGDRYNEQFF.

Only one count was recorded for this clone. This chain connects TRBV7-2 to TRBJ1-1; tentative D call: TRBD1 (6 bases). This CDR3 is built from 15 residues. V lost 5 bases and J 4 bases, leaving 17 bases between the germline ends. Germline assignment: CDR1 SGHTA and CDR2 FQGNSA. CDR3 protein: CASSRIGGGGTEAFF. CDR3 DNA: TGTGCCAGCAGCCGGATAGGGGGAGGGGGCACTGAAGCTTTCTTT.

The gene calls are TRBV5-4 and TRBJ2-4; D is undetermined. The V gene's germline CDR1 is SGHNT and CDR2 YYREEE (reference sequence). V was clipped by 0 bases and J by 8 bases, with 6 bases between them. The CDR3 covers 12 residues. The CDR3 DNA is TGTGCCAGCAGCTTGGAGGCGGACATTCAGTACTTC. Its protein product is CASSLEADIQYF.

This clone is a singleton in its sample. The chain uses TRBV19 and TRBJ2-1; the match to TRBD1 covers 8 bases. CDR1 is LNHDA and CDR2 is SQIVND in the germline V gene (reference sequence). The trim removed 5 bases at V and 6 bases at J, leaving 3 bases unmatched. This CDR3 comprises 13 residues. In DNA form, the CDR3 reads TGTGCCAGTAGTTACGGACAGGGCAATGAGCAGTTCTTC. This encodes CASSYGQGNEQFF.

This CDR3 is CASSQEGEARGVAKNIQYF. CDR3 coding DNA: TGCGCCAGCAGCCAAGAAGGCGAGGCCCGGGGGGTAGCCAAAAACATTCAGTACTTC. The chain is built from TRBV4-1 and TRBJ2-4, with 7 bases lining up with TRBD2. CDR3 length: 19 residues. Looked up from germline, CDR1 is MGHRA and CDR2 is YSYEKL. J was trimmed by 0 bases and V by 0 bases; bases with no gene match: 11.

This chain uses TRBV5-1 with TRBJ2-1, with a weak D call TRBD2 (7 bases). Germline CDR1 SGHRS, CDR2 YFSETQ. This CDR3 comprises 15 residues. V lost 4 bases and J 1 base, leaving 12 bases between the germline ends. CDR3 region: CASSIEGGSYNEQFF. CDR3 nucleotide sequence: TGCGCCAGCAGCATCGAGGGGGGGTCCTACAATGAGCAGTTCTTC.

The rearrangement joins TRBV6-1 to TRBJ2-3, with a weak D call TRBD1 (7 bases). Trimming shortened V by 6 bases and J by 3 bases, and 16 bases separated the two germline ends. This CDR3 has 15 amino acids. CDR1 is MNHNS and CDR2 is SASEGT in the germline V gene. The DNA of the CDR3 is TGTGCCAGCAGAGGAGGGGGCCAGTGGACAGATACGCAGTATTTT. It is translated as CASRGGGQWTDTQYF.

This CDR3 is CASSAPGGNYGYTF. CDR3 sequence (DNA): TGTGCCAGCTCAGCGCCAGGGGGAAACTATGGCTACACCTTC. V is TRBV18 and J is TRBJ1-2; TRBD1 matches at 7 bases. The CDR3 has 14 amino acids. Germline CDR1 is KGHSH and CDR2 is LQKENI. V lost 5 bases, J lost 2 bases, and 5 bases stayed unmatched.

This rearrangement joins TRBV7-9 to TRBJ2-5; weak D call: TRBD2 (6 bases). V was clipped by 5 bases and J by 5 bases, with 15 bases between them. The V gene's germline CDR1 is SEHNR and CDR2 FQNEAQ (reference sequence). This CDR3 is built from 14 residues. The CDR3: CASSDELAGETQYF. CDR3 nucleotides: TGTGCCAGCAGCGACGAACTAGCTGGGGAGACCCAGTACTTC.

The V gene is TRBV11-2, the J gene TRBJ2-3; 7 bases are shared with TRBD1. Germline lookup yields CDR1 SGHAT and CDR2 FQNNGV. This CDR3 comprises 15 residues. Trimming took 5 bases from V and 5 from J; bases not matched to a gene: 10. CDR3 DNA sequence: TGTGCCAGCAGCCCTAGGGGGACAGACAGAGATACGCAGTATTTT. Translating it yields CASSPRGTDRDTQYF.

In DNA form, the CDR3 reads TGTGCCAGCAGCTTAAGACTCAATGAGCAGTTCTTC. It yields the protein CASSLRLNEQFF. V and J are TRBV5-4 and TRBJ2-1; D is unresolved. CDR1 and CDR2 (germline): SGHNT, YYREEE (reference sequence). The CDR3 is made up of 12 amino acids. Trimming shortened V by 2 bases and J by 6 bases, and 6 bases separated the two germline ends. The entire variable domain, with the rest obtained from reference TRBV5-4 and TRBJ2-1, is as follows: ETGVTQSPTHLIKTRGQQVTLRCSSQSGHNTVSWYQQALGQGPQFIFQYYREEENGRGNFPPRFSGLQFPNYSSELNVNALELDDSALYLCASSLRLNEQFFGPGTRLTVL.

This sequence joins TRBV5-6 and TRBJ2-1; 15 bases align to TRBD2. Germline V gene lookup returns CDR1 SGHDT and CDR2 YYEEEE. The CDR3 consists of 16 residues. V lost 5 bases, J lost 8 bases, and 8 bases stayed unmatched. The CDR3 sequence is CASSRRTSGGAHEQFF. CDR3 in DNA: TGTGCCAGCAGTCGCCGGACTAGCGGGGGGGCCCATGAGCAGTTCTTC. Looking up the rest from reference TRBV5-6 and TRBJ2-1 gives the full variable domain: DAGVTQSPTHLIKTRGQQVTLRCSPKSGHDTVSWYQQALGQGPQFIFQYYEEEERQRGNFPDRFSGHQFPNYSSELNVNALLLGDSALYLCASSRRTSGGAHEQFFGPGTRLTVL.

The gene calls are TRBV30 and TRBJ2-1; 13 nucleotides agree with TRBD2. Germline trimming cut 5 bases from V and 16 bases from J; bases unmatched to any gene: 17. Per the germline V gene, CDR1 is GTSNPN and CDR2 is SVGIG (reference sequence). This CDR3 has 15 amino acids. The CDR3: CAWSRRTSGGPRNFF. The CDR3 DNA is TGTGCCTGGTCCCGTCGGACTAGCGGGGGCCCTCGTAATTTCTTC.

The chain joins TRBV7-3 to TRBJ2-5; TRBD2 aligns across 7 bases. This CDR3 spans 15 amino acids. Germline loops: CDR1 SGHTA, CDR2 FQGTGA. V gave up 1 base and J gave up 5 bases; unmatched junction bases: 7. The CDR3 region is CASSLRSRGGETQYF. CDR3 nucleotide sequence: TGTGCCAGCAGCTTAAGGTCTAGGGGAGGGGAGACCCAGTACTTC. The full variable domain, completed using reference TRBV7-3 and TRBJ2-5, is GAGVSQTPSNKVTEKGKYVELRCDPISGHTALYWYRQSLGQGPEFLIYFQGTGAADDSGLPNDRFFAVRPEGSVSTLKIQRTERGDSAVYLCASSLRSRGGETQYFGPGTRLLVL.

The chain carries TRBV7-2 and TRBJ2-5, with TRBD2 as a possible D gene (6 bases). Trimming shortened V by 7 bases and J by 4 bases, and 19 bases separated the two germline ends. The CDR3 extends over 15 amino acids. Germline V gene data show CDR1 as SGHTA and CDR2 as FQGNSA. The CDR3 DNA reads TGTGCCAGCACCCTAGCGCTGACTAGGGGAGAGACCCAGTACTTC. As protein: CASTLALTRGETQYF.